The TCR beta chain described here comes from a study of cytomegalovirus exposure and HLA in healthy donors. In the study overall: Out of roughly 200 million T cells, an earlier analysis found 117 million unique TCR beta sequences in total.

To note about this clone: Its antigen is unidentified.

Notes on the study in general: For TCR beta chains, V- and J-gene trimming was later linked to a missense DCLRE1C variant. Most CMV-associated TCR beta chains were later found to appear HLA-restricted. An analysis was carried out later, and it reportedly showed fewer N-insertions in an Asian-associated ancestry cluster than the approximately 700-donor mean.

60 Vbeta and 13 Jbeta primers were used in PCR. The data were produced by immunoSEQ multiplex PCR, yet TCRdb's version contains in-frame clones alone and is incomplete. The sample has roughly 200,000 clones, 70% to 85% seen once; the top ten hold about 1.7%. The sequence derives from a man aged 50-59 years in good health and CMV-seronegative. The sequenced material came from PBMCs.

The CDR3 bases are TGTGCCAGTAGTATAACCCCCGGAGCGAGCTCCTACGAGCAGTACTTC. Translation: CASSITPGASSYEQYF. The chain joins TRBV19 to TRBJ2-7, with no clear D. V was clipped by 2 bases and J by 0 bases, with 14 bases between them. Germline V lookup: CDR1 LNHDA, CDR2 SQIVND (reference sequence). CDR3 length: 16 residues.